This TCR beta chain is from a study of T cells after yellow fever vaccination. This clonotype was recorded many times. Template switching by 5'RACE produced TCR cDNA, adding a universal primer site and UMIs. From the 5' RACE reads, TCRdb called clonotypes with MiXCR, one entry per CDR3 protein. The table has about 50,000 distinct CDR3 sequences, approximately 5.7% seen once. The CDR3 loop spans 14 amino acids. V gave up 4 bases and J gave up 8 bases; unmatched junction bases: 5. The TCR was taken from a man aged 18 to 30 who received the YFV17D yellow fever vaccine. Material: PBMCs, either bulk or a sorted T-cell subset (CD4+, CD8+, memory, or dextramer-sorted; not recorded which), obtained on the day of the yellow fever booster vaccination. The genes are TRBV12-3 or TRBV12-4 and TRBJ1-6, with 7 bases that match TRBD1. The CDR3 region is CASSSGQRDSPLHF. The CDR3 region has the DNA TGTGCCAGCAGTTCGGGACAGCGGGATTCACCCCTCCACTTT.